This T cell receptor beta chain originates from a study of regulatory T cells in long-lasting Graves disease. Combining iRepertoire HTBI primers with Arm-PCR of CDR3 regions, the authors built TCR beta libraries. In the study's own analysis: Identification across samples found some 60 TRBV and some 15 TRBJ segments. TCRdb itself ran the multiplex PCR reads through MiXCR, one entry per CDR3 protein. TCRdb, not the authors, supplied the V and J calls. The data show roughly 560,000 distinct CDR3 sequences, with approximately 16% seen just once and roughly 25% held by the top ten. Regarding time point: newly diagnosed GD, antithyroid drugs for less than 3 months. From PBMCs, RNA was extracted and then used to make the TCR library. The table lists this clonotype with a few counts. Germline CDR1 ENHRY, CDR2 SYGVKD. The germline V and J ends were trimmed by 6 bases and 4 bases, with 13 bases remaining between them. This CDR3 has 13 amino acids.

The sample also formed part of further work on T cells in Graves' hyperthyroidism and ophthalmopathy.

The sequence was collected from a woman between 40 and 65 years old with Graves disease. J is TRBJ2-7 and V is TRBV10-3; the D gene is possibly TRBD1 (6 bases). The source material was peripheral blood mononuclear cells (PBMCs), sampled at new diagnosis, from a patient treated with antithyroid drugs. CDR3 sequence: CAIRKTGIYEQYF. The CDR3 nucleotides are TGTGCCATCAGAAAGACAGGAATATACGAGCAGTACTTC.